Each of the 4 T cell receptor beta chains below was sequenced from the same sample in a study of CD8+ T cells in alopecia areata. Sequencing relied on a cDNA template that was reverse transcribed from extracted RNA. The repertoire was sequenced with immunoSEQ multiplex PCR; TCRdb's copy has only in-frame clones and lacks some. The table shows around 250,000 clones, with under 80% occurring only once. Source: CD4+ T cells sorted from blood, taken at week 0. Receptor source: a human donor with alopecia areata.

This chain links TRBV5-1 with TRBJ2-1; D remains ambiguous. The V and J ends lost 8 bases and 8 bases respectively, with 8 bases between them. Germline assignment: CDR1 SGHRS and CDR2 YFSETQ. This CDR3 spans 10 amino acids. The CDR3, as DNA: TGCGCCAGTTTATTCCATGAGCAGTTCTTC. Its protein product is CASLFHEQFF. The full variable domain, in which reference TRBV5-1 and TRBJ2-1 provide the parts outside the CDR3, is KAGVTQTPRYLIKTRGQQVTLSCSPISGHRSVSWYQQTPGQGLQFLFEYFSETQRNKGNFPGRFSGRQFSNSRSEMNVSTLELGDSALYLCASLFHEQFFGPGTRLTVL.

V and J are TRBV29-1 and TRBJ2-7; TRBD2 might be the D (6 bases). There are 12 residues in the CDR3. Trimming pared 6 bases from V and 2 bases from J, leaving 11 bases between. The V gene's germline CDR1 is SQVTM and CDR2 ANQGSEA. Here the CDR3 DNA reads TGCAGCGTCAGGACTATCCCCTACGAGCAGTACTTC. This gives the protein CSVRTIPYEQYF.

V gene TRBV29-1 combines with J gene TRBJ1-3, with D unresolved. Trimming left V 3 bases short and J 0 bases short, with 6 bases between. The CDR3 runs to 13 residues. Germline loops: CDR1 SQVTM, CDR2 ANQGSEA. The CDR3 loop is CSVDEGSGNTIYF. The CDR3 DNA is TGCAGCGTTGACGAGGGCTCTGGAAACACCATATATTTT.

The chain recombines TRBV30 with TRBJ2-7, with unresolved D. The CDR3 sequence is 13 residues long. Germline-derived CDR1 and CDR2 are GTSNPN and SVGIG (reference sequence). Trimming removed 3 bases from V and 0 bases from J, with 9 bases in between. This CDR3 reads CAWSLFGSYEQYF. As DNA, the CDR3 is TGTGCCTGGAGCTTGTTCGGCTCCTACGAGCAGTACTTC.